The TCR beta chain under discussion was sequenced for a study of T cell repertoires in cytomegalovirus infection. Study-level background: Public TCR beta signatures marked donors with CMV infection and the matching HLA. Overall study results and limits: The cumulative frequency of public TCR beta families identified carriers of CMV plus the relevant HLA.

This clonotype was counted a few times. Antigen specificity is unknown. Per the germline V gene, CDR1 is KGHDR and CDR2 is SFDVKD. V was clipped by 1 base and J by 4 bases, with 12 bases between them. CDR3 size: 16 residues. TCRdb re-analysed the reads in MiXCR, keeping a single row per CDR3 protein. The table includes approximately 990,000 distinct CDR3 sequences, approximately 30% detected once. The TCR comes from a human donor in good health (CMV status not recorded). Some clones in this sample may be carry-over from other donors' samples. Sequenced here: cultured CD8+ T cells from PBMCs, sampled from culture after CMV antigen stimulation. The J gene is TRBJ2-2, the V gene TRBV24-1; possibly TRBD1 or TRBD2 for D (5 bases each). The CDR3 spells CATSDLGAGGTGELFF. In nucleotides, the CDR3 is TGTGCCACCAGTGATTTAGGGGCAGGAGGCACCGGGGAGCTGTTTTTT.